Shown below are 20 T cell receptor beta chains from a single sample sequenced in a study of identical twins listed by TCRdb under 2016. The protocol used for the library was 5' RACE. The sequencing machine was an Illumina HiSeq 2000. In TCRdb, the public reads were trimmed at Q25 with fastp and aligned with MiXCR, with productive beta chains retained. Every CDR3 protein is listed once, alongside the most common genes and DNA of its rows. The table for this sample lists some 660,000 distinct CDR3 sequences; about 9.4% of them were counted only once. 0.75% to 1% of the sample lies in the top ten. These records were also assigned to another study, of yellow fever vaccine responses in identical twins.

Material: PBMCs. Every receptor here comes from a woman aged 18-30 years in good health.

The chain has TRBV7-9 and TRBJ2-6, with 8 positions matching TRBD2. The CDR3 consists of 16 residues. V lost 5 bases to trimming and J lost 3 bases; unmatched junction nucleotides: 6. The germline gives CDR1 SEHNR, CDR2 FQNEAQ (reference sequence). The CDR3 DNA reads TGTGCCAGCAGCCAGGGACGGGAGGGTGGGGCCAACGTCCTGACTTTC. Translated: CASSQGREGGANVLTF.

The rearrangement links TRBV5-5 to TRBJ2-7; D gene ambiguous. The CDR3 is made up of 15 amino acids. Germline CDR1 SGHKS, CDR2 YYEKEE (reference sequence). V was clipped by 4 bases and J by 0 bases, with 14 bases between them. Here the CDR3 DNA reads TGTGCCAGCAGCGCGAGAGTAACCAGCTCCTACGAGCAGTACTTC. Residues: CASSARVTSSYEQYF.

Only a few counts were recorded for this clonotype. This sequence joins TRBV12-3 or TRBV12-4 and TRBJ2-7, with TRBD1 matching over 9 bases. Losses at the gene ends were 6 bases for V and 2 bases for J; bases not matched to a gene: 5. The CDR3 loop spans 14 amino acids. The CDR3 sequence: CASSRDRVTYEQYF. CDR3 nucleotides: TGTGCCAGCAGCAGGGACAGGGTGACCTACGAGCAGTACTTC.

V gene TRBV4-2 combines with J gene TRBJ2-7, with 7 positions matching TRBD2. Germline V gene lookup returns CDR1 LGHNA and CDR2 YNFKEQ. Trimming removed 9 bases from V and 2 bases from J; junction bases left unmatched: 13. The CDR3 length is 15 residues. CDR3 sequence (DNA): TGTGCCAGGGGCCATGAGCGGGACTCCACCTACGAGCAGTACTTC. This codes for CARGHERDSTYEQYF.

The chain uses TRBV4-3 and TRBJ1-2; D is possibly TRBD1 (6 bases). CDR3 length: 15 amino acids. V lost 0 bases and J lost 4, with 12 bases in between. Germline CDR1 and CDR2: LGHNA and YSLEER. The CDR3 loop reads CASSQDRTALYGYTF. CDR3 nucleotide sequence: TGCGCCAGCAGCCAAGATAGGACAGCCCTCTATGGCTACACCTTC.

This clonotype was seen only a few times. This chain joins TRBV3-1 and TRBJ2-3; D is uncertain. Trimming took off 4 bases at V and 0 bases at J, with 14 bases between the two ends. There are 16 residues in the CDR3. CDR1 is LGHDT, CDR2 YNNKEL, per germline (reference sequence). The CDR3 nucleotides are TGTGCCAGCAGCCCGTCGGGTGCGCCTAGCACAGATACGCAGTATTTT. This translates into CASSPSGAPSTDTQYF.

V gene TRBV20-1 combines with J gene TRBJ2-1; 11 bases match TRBD2. The V gene end was trimmed by 5 bases and the J gene end by 4 bases; junction bases not matched to a gene: 7. The CDR3 covers 15 residues. From germline, CDR1 is DFQATT and CDR2 SNEGSKA (reference sequence). The CDR3 nucleotides read TGCAGTGCTCAAACCGGGACTAGCGGTTACAATGAGCAGTTCTTC. Translated: CSAQTGTSGYNEQFF.

This clonotype has more than one count but fewer than ten. This chain joins TRBV6-2 or TRBV6-3 and TRBJ2-3; a weak D match, TRBD2 (6 bases). The germline CDR1 and CDR2 sequences are MNHEY and SVGEGT. This CDR3 contains 21 residues. V was trimmed by 0 bases and J by 2 bases, leaving 27 bases between them. DNA for the CDR3: TGTGCCAGCAGTTACTCGAATGGCGACGTCAGATTGGAGGGGAACACAGATACGCAGTATTTT. Residues: CASSYSNGDVRLEGNTDTQYF.

This clonotype was detected many times. The J gene is TRBJ2-1, the V gene TRBV5-1, with D perhaps matching TRBD1 or TRBD2 (5 bases each). Germline V lookup: CDR1 SGHRS, CDR2 YFSETQ. V dropped 0 bases and J dropped 10 bases, with 20 bases sitting between them. The CDR3 has 16 residues. The CDR3 reads CASSLAGLTVGTEQFF. The CDR3 region has the DNA TGCGCCAGCAGCTTGGCTGGTCTGACGGTTGGGACGGAGCAGTTCTTC.

This clonotype appeared many times. The V call is TRBV5-1, the J call TRBJ2-3; 9 nucleotides match TRBD2. CDR1 and CDR2 from the germline V gene are SGHRS and YFSETQ. Unmatched junction bases numbered 8, after V lost 1 base and J lost 5 bases. This CDR3 contains 16 residues. The CDR3, as DNA: TGCGCCAGCAGCTTGAATCTAGCGGGGTTAGGAGATACGCAGTATTTT. Protein sequence: CASSLNLAGLGDTQYF. Full variable domain (outside the CDR3, taken from reference TRBV5-1 and TRBJ2-3): KAGVTQTPRYLIKTRGQQVTLSCSPISGHRSVSWYQQTPGQGLQFLFEYFSETQRNKGNFPGRFSGRQFSNSRSEMNVSTLELGDSALYLCASSLNLAGLGDTQYFGPGTRLTVL.

This clonotype was seen more than once but under ten times. The CDR3, as DNA: TGCGCCAGCAGCTTGGAGGCGCCCACAGATACGCAGTATTTT. Its translation is CASSLEAPTDTQYF. J is TRBJ2-3 and V is TRBV5-1, with D unresolved. This CDR3 is built from 14 residues. Deletions cut 0 bases from V and 2 bases from J, with 7 bases between. Germline lookup yields CDR1 SGHRS and CDR2 YFSETQ. The full variable domain, completed using reference TRBV5-1 and TRBJ2-3, is KAGVTQTPRYLIKTRGQQVTLSCSPISGHRSVSWYQQTPGQGLQFLFEYFSETQRNKGNFPGRFSGRQFSNSRSEMNVSTLELGDSALYLCASSLEAPTDTQYFGPGTRLTVL.

This clonotype was seen repeatedly, ten times or more. The chain combines TRBV4-1 with TRBJ2-3; 10 nucleotides line up with TRBD2. Trimming at V came to 4 bases and at J to 4 bases, leaving 8 bases not matched to a gene. Germline lookup yields CDR1 MGHRA and CDR2 YSYEKL. CDR3 length: 16 residues. CDR3 DNA: TGCGCCAGCAGCCTGACACCGGGACTAGCGCCAGATACGCAGTATTTT. Translating it yields CASSLTPGLAPDTQYF.

This clonotype was counted at least ten times. The chain joins TRBV2 to TRBJ1-3; D is ambiguous. The V gene's germline CDR1 is SNHLY and CDR2 FYNNEI. The CDR3 is made up of 16 amino acids. V shed 5 bases and J shed 0 bases, with 14 bases lying between them. The CDR3 here is CASSFRPFTSGNTIYF. The DNA of the CDR3 is TGTGCCAGCAGTTTTAGACCGTTTACCTCTGGAAACACCATATATTTT.

This clonotype was counted many times. The genes are TRBV5-1 and TRBJ2-1; 9 bases fit TRBD1. Trimming at V came to 4 bases and at J to 10 bases, leaving 6 bases not matched to a gene. This CDR3 has 13 amino acids. The germline V gene has CDR1 SGHRS and CDR2 YFSETQ. The CDR3 DNA is TGCGCCAGCAGCCAAACAGGGGGCGTCGAGCAGTTCTTC. Translation: CASSQTGGVEQFF.

In this sample, this clonotype turned up a few times. V and J are TRBV7-2 and TRBJ2-7; D may be TRBD1 or TRBD2 (6 bases each). Germline V gene sequence: CDR1 SGHTA, CDR2 FQGNSA. V was shortened by 5 bases and J by 1 base, with 15 bases between the two germline ends. CDR3 length: 15 residues. The CDR3 loop reads CASSTRGLSSYEQYF. The DNA of the CDR3 is TGTGCCAGCAGCACCCGGGGGCTTTCGTCCTACGAGCAGTACTTC.

This clonotype was observed a handful of times. This chain links TRBV7-9 with TRBJ2-2, with D hard to call. CDR1 and CDR2 (germline): SEHNR, FQNEAQ (reference sequence). The CDR3 covers 15 residues. Trimming took 4 bases from V and 6 from J, leaving 15 bases between them. The CDR3 sequence: CASSYSSQDPGELFF. The CDR3 nucleotides are TGTGCCAGCAGCTACTCTTCCCAGGATCCCGGGGAGCTGTTTTTT.

This chain connects TRBV19 to TRBJ1-1; no clear D. This CDR3 has 14 residues. Per germline, CDR1 LNHDA and CDR2 SQIVND (reference sequence). Trimming pared 2 bases from V and 1 base from J, leaving 8 bases between. CDR3 sequence: CASSITGRNTEAFF. CDR3 bases: TGTGCCAGTAGTATAACGGGGAGGAACACTGAAGCTTTCTTT.

V is TRBV15 and J is TRBJ2-2; D gene unclear. Germline V lookup: CDR1 LNHNV, CDR2 YYDKDF (reference sequence). The CDR3 totals 12 residues. V shed 2 bases and J shed 4 bases, with 2 bases lying between them. For the CDR3, the DNA is TGTGCCACCAGCAGAACCACCGGGGAGCTGTTTTTT. Translation: CATSRTTGELFF.

About this clonotype: The junction differs from germline at one of its ends, possibly a read error. The chain couples TRBV11-3 to TRBJ2-1; 9 positions match TRBD2. Germline V gives CDR1 SGHNT, CDR2 YENEEA. The CDR3 spans 15 residues. CDR3 sequence: CASSLAGSTYNEQLF. The CDR3 DNA reads TGTGCCAGCAGTCTAGCGGGGTCAACCTACAATGAGCAGCTCTTC.

The V gene is TRBV12-3 or TRBV12-4, the J gene TRBJ2-7, with a possible D match to TRBD2 (5 bases). Trimming took 1 base from V and 2 from J, leaving 12 bases between them. The CDR3 consists of 15 residues. The CDR3 region is CASSLEAEAPYEQYF. CDR3 bases: TGTGCCAGCAGTTTAGAGGCGGAGGCCCCCTACGAGCAGTACTTC.